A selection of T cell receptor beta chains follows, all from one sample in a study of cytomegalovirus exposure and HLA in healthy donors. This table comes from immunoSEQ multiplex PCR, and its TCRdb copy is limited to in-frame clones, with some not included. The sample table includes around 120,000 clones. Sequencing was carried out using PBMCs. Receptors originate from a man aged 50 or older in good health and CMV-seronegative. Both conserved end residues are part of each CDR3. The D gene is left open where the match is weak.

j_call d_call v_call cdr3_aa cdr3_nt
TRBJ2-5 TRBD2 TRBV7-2 CASSPGTSGRFRETQYF TGTGCCAGCAGCCCCGGGACTAGCGGGAGGTTCAGGGAGACCCAGTACTTC
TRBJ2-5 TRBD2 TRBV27 CASSLLGLAETQYF TGTGCCAGCAGTTTATTGGGACTAGCAGAGACCCAGTACTTC
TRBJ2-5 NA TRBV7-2 CASSLAQGGETQYF TGTGCCAGCAGCTTAGCACAGGGCGGGGAGACCCAGTACTTC
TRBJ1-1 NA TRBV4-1 CASSQATEAFF TGCGCCAGCAGCCAAGCTACTGAAGCTTTCTTT
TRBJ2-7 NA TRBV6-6 CASTVDTYTYEQYF TGTGCCAGCACAGTGGACACCTATACCTACGAGCAGTACTTC
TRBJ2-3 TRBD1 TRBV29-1 CSARQGSTDTQYF TGCAGCGCACGACAGGGGAGCACAGATACGCAGTATTTT
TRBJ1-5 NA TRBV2 CASTTDIDQPQHF TGTGCCAGCACCACGGACATCGATCAGCCCCAGCATTTT
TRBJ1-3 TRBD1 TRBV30 CAWSQTGLPGNTIYF TGTGCCTGGAGTCAGACAGGGCTACCTGGAAACACCATATATTTT
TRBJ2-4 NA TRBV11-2 CASSLIAETLAMAKNIQYF TGTGCCAGCAGCTTGATAGCGGAAACACTAGCCATGGCCAAAAACATTCAGTACTTC
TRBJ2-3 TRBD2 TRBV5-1 CASSAGLGGVDTQYF TGCGCCAGCAGCGCGGGACTAGGAGGTGTAGATACGCAGTATTTT
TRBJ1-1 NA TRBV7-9 CASSRMGGDTEAFF TGTGCCAGCAGCCGCATGGGGGGGGACACTGAAGCTTTCTTT
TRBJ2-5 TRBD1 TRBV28 CASSLHRNRGQETQYF TGTGCCAGCAGTTTGCACCGGAACAGGGGGCAGGAGACCCAGTACTTC
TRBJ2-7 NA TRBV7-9 CASSLDGQYYEQYF TGTGCCAGCAGCTTAGATGGACAGTACTACGAGCAGTACTTC
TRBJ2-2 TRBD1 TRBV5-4 CASSLPGQPTGELFF TGTGCCAGCAGCTTACCGGGACAGCCGACCGGGGAGCTGTTTTTT
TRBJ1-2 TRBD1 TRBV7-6 CASSLGQGRHGYTF TGTGCCAGCAGCCTGGGACAGGGCAGACATGGCTACACCTTC
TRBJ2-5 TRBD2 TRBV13 CASSQRGNQPLQETQYF TGTGCCAGCAGCCAGCGGGGGAACCAGCCCCTCCAAGAGACCCAGTACTTC
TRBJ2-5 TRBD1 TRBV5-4 CASSLSRDRKETQYF TGTGCCAGCAGCTTGAGCCGGGACAGAAAAGAGACCCAGTACTTC
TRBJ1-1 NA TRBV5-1 CASRRDFEEAFF TGCGCCAGCAGGCGGGACTTTGAGGAGGCTTTCTTT
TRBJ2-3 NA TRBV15 CATSRDLGRGGTDTQYF TGTGCCACCAGCAGAGATTTAGGCAGGGGAGGGACAGATACGCAGTATTTT
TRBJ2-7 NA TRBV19 CASSIPGVSSYEQYF TGTGCCAGTAGTATCCCCGGAGTCAGCTCCTACGAGCAGTACTTC
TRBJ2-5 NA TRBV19 CASSTGRAETQYF TGTGCCAGTAGCACAGGCAGGGCAGAGACCCAGTACTTC
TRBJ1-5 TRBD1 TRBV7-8 CASSSKGAYQPQHF TGTGCCAGCAGCTCTAAGGGGGCCTATCAGCCCCAGCATTTT
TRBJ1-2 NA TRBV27 CASSLYTGSNYGYTF TGTGCCAGCAGTTTATATACAGGGTCTAACTATGGCTACACCTTC
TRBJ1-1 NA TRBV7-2 CASSLDGSGEAFF TGTGCCAGCAGCTTAGATGGGTCGGGAGAAGCTTTCTTT
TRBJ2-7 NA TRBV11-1 CASSSRGGGGLEQYF TGTGCCAGCAGCTCCCGAGGGGGGGGCGGTCTCGAGCAGTACTTC
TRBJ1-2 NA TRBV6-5 CASSQGNYGYTF TGTGCCAGCTCTCAGGGGAACTATGGCTACACCTTC
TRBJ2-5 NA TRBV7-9 CASSPPSETQYF TGTGCCAGCAGCCCCCCCTCCGAGACCCAGTACTTC
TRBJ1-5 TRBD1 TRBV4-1 CASSQDGRGTGGNQPQHF TGCGCCAGCAGCCAAGATGGTAGGGGGACAGGGGGGAATCAGCCCCAGCATTTT
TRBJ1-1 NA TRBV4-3 CASSQVLTGGGLFPEAFF TGCGCCAGCAGCCAAGTCCTTACGGGGGGCGGACTTTTCCCTGAAGCTTTCTTT
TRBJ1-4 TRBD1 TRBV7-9 CASSKGTGDEKLFF TGTGCCAGCAGCAAGGGGACAGGGGATGAAAAACTGTTTTTT
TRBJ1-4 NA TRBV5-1 CASSYRLGGTNEKLFF TGCGCCAGCAGCTACCGACTCGGGGGAACTAATGAAAAACTGTTTTTT
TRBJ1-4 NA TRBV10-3 CAISEEQGHNEKLFF TGTGCCATCAGCGAGGAACAGGGACATAATGAAAAACTGTTTTTT
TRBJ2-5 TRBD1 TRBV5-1 CASSWGGTGAQETQYF TGCGCCAGCAGCTGGGGCGGGACAGGGGCACAAGAGACCCAGTACTTC
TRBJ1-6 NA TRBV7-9 CASSLVAGHNSPLHF TGTGCCAGCAGCTTAGTAGCAGGGCATAATTCACCCCTCCACTTT
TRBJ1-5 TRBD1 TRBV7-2 CASSRDRAVEPQHF TGTGCCAGCAGTAGGGACAGGGCGGTGGAGCCCCAGCATTTT
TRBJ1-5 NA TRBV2 CASSRDSYSNQPQHF TGTGCCAGCAGTCGAGACAGCTATAGCAATCAGCCCCAGCATTTT
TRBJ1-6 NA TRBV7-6 CASSQGPHLLSLGHGISPLHF TGTGCCAGCAGCCAAGGACCGCACCTATTATCTCTTGGGCACGGGATTTCACCCCTCCACTTT
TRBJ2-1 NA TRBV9 CASSDHSDSYNEQFF TGTGCCAGCAGCGACCACAGTGACTCCTACAATGAGCAGTTCTTC
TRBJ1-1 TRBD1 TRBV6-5 CASSRQGSNTEAFF TGTGCCAGCAGTCGACAGGGGTCTAACACTGAAGCTTTCTTT
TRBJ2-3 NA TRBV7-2 CASSPVFSTDTQYF TGTGCCAGCAGCCCCGTCTTCAGCACAGATACGCAGTATTTT
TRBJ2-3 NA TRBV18 CASSRSAQGITDTQYF TGTGCCAGCTCACGGTCTGCCCAGGGAATCACAGATACGCAGTATTTT
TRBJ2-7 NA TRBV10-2 CASSDVSIESYEQYF TGCGCCAGCAGTGATGTTTCTATCGAATCCTACGAGCAGTACTTC
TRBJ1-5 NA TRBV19 CASSIDYRTVYNQPQHF TGTGCCAGTAGTATAGATTATCGGACAGTCTACAATCAGCCCCAGCATTTT
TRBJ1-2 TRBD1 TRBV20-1 CSATGGYGYTF TGCAGCGCCACAGGGGGTTATGGCTACACCTTC
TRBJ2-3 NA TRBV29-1 CSVVRGESGDTQYF TGCAGCGTTGTCAGGGGGGAGTCGGGGGATACGCAGTATTTT
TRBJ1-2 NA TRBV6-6 CASRTDSNYGYTF TGTGCCAGCAGGACGGACAGCAACTATGGCTACACCTTC
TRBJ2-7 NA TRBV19 CASMDSGAYEQYF TGTGCCAGTATGGACAGCGGCGCCTACGAGCAGTACTTC
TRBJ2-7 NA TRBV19 CASSITTSTEQYF TGTGCCAGTAGTATCACGACTAGTACCGAGCAGTACTTC